These 2 T cell receptor beta chains came from one sample sequenced in a study of response to subunit inactivated influenza vaccine. TCRdb reanalysed the RT-PCR reads using MiXCR and keeps one entry per CDR3 protein. The sample lists 530,000 or so distinct CDR3 sequences, around 15% occurring once. Source: PBMCs from blood, taken roughly 12 days after vaccination. The receptors originated from a middle-aged man who received an inactivated influenza vaccine.

This clonotype occurred many times. The chain couples TRBV5-1 to TRBJ2-7, with D perhaps TRBD2 (6 bases). Germline V gene lookup returns CDR1 SGHRS and CDR2 YFSETQ. V shed 4 bases and J shed 2 bases, with 13 bases lying between them. This CDR3 region has 14 residues. This chain's CDR3 is CASSNRDLTYEQYF. CDR3 nucleotides: TGCGCCAGCAGCAACCGGGACTTAACCTACGAGCAGTACTTC.

This chain connects TRBV4-1 to TRBJ2-1; the D call may be TRBD1 or TRBD2 (5 bases each). Germline CDR1 and CDR2: MGHRA and YSYEKL. V lost 4 bases and J lost 0, with 16 bases in between. This CDR3 contains 17 residues. The CDR3, as DNA: TGCGCCAGCAGCCCCGGGGCTATCACGAGCTCCTACAATGAGCAGTTCTTC. It specifies CASSPGAITSSYNEQFF.